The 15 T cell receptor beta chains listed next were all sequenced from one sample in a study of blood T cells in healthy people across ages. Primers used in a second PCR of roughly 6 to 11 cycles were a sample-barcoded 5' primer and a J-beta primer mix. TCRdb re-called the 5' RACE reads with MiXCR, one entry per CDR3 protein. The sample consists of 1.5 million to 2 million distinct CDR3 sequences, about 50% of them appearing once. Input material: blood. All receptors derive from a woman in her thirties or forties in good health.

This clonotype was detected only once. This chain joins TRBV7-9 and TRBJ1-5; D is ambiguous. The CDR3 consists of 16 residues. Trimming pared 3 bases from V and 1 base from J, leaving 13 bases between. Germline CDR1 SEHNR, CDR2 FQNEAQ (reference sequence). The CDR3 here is CASSLGGRESNQPQHF. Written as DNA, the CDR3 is TGTGCCAGCAGCTTGGGAGGGAGGGAAAGCAATCAGCCCCAGCATTTT.

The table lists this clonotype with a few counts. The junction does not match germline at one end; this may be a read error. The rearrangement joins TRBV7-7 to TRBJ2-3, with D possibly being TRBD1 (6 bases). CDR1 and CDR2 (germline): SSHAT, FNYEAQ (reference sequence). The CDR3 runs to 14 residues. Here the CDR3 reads CASSRRQGTDTQYF. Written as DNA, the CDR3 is TGTGCTAGCAGCCGACGACAGGGCACAGATACGCAGTATTTT.

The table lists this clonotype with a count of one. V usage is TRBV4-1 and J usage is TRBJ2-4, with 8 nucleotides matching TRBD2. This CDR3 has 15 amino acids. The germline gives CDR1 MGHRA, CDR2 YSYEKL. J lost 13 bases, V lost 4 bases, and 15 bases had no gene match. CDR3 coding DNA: TGCGCCAGCAGCCCCGCAGGACTAGCTATCGATGAGCAGTACTTC. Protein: CASSPAGLAIDEQYF.

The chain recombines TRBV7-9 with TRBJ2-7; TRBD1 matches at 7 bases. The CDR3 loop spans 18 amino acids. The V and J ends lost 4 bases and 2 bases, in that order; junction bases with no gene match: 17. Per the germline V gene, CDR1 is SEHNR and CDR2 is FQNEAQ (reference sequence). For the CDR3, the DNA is TGTGCCAGCAGCTCCTCCTTCGATCCGGGACAGAAAACCTACGAGCAGTACTTC. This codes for CASSSSFDPGQKTYEQYF.

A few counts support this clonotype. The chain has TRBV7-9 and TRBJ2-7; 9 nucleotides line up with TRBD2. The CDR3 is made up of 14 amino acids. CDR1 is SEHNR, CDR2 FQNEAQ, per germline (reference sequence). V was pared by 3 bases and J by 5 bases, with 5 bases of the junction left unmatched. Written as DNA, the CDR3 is TGTGCCAGCAGCTTCTGGACTAGCGTCGACGAGCAGTACTTC. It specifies CASSFWTSVDEQYF.

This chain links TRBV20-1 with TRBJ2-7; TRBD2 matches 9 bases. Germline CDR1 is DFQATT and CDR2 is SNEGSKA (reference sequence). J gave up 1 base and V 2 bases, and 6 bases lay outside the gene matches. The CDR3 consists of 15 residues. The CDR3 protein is CSARKAGGNSYEQYF. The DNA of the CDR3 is TGCAGTGCTAGAAAAGCGGGGGGAAATTCCTACGAGCAGTACTTC.

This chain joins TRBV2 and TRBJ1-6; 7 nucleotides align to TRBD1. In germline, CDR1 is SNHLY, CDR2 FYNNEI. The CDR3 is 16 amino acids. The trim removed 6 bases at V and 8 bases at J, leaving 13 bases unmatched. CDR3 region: CASRDDLGGGYSPLHF. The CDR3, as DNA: TGTGCCAGCAGGGACGACCTAGGGGGCGGGTATTCACCCCTCCACTTT.

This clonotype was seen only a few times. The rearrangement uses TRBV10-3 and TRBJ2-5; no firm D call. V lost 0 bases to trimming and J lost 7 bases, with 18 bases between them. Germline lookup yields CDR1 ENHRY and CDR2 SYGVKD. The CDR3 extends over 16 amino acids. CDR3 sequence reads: CAISESGRGSHGTQYF. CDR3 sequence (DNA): TGTGCCATCAGTGAGTCAGGCCGAGGATCCCATGGGACCCAGTACTTC.

CDR3 protein: CASSQEAGVNYNEQFF. The CDR3 DNA reads as TGCGCCAGCAGCCAAGAGGCGGGGGTCAACTACAATGAGCAGTTCTTC. The chain combines TRBV4-1 with TRBJ2-1; 7 bases are a match to TRBD2. CDR3 length equals 16 residues. Germline CDR1 and CDR2: MGHRA and YSYEKL. V lost 0 bases to trimming and J lost 3 bases; unmatched junction nucleotides: 5.

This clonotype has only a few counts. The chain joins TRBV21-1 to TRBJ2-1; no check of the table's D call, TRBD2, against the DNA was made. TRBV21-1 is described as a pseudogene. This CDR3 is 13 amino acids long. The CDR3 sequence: CASSETSDYLKFF. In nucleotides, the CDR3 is TGTGCCAGCAGCGAAACGTCGGACTATTTGAAGTTCTTC.

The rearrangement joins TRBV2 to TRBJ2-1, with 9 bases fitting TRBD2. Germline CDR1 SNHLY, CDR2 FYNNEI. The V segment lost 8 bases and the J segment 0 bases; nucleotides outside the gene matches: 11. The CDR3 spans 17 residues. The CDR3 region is CASDGLAGPSSYNEQFF. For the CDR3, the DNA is TGTGCCAGCGACGGCCTAGCGGGGCCTAGCTCCTACAATGAGCAGTTCTTC.

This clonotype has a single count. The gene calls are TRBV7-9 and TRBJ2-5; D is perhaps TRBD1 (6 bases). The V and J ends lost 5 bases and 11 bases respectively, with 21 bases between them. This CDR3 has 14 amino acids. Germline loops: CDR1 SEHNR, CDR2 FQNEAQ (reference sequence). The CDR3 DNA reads TGTGCCAGCAGCCCCCCCCAAGGGGGTAATGAGCAGTACTTC. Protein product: CASSPPQGGNEQYF.

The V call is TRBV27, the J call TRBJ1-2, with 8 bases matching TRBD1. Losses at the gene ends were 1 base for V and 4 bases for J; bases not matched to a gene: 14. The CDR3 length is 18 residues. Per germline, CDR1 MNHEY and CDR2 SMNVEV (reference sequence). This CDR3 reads CASSLFRGGTGGIYGYTF. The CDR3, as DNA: TGTGCCAGCAGTTTATTTAGGGGAGGGACAGGAGGAATCTATGGCTACACCTTC.

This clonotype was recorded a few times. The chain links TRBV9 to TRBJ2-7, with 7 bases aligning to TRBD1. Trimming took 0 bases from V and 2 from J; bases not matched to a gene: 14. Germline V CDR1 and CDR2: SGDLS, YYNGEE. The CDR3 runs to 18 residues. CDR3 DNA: TGTGCCAGCAGCGTAGTGAGAAACAGGGGCGCAGGAACCTACGAGCAGTACTTC. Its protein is CASSVVRNRGAGTYEQYF. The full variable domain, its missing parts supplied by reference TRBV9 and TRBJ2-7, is DSGVTQTPKHLITATGQRVTLRCSPRSGDLSVYWYQQSLDQGLQFLIQYYNGEERAKGNILERFSAQQFPDLHSELNLSSLELGDSALYFCASSVVRNRGAGTYEQYFGPGTRLTVT.

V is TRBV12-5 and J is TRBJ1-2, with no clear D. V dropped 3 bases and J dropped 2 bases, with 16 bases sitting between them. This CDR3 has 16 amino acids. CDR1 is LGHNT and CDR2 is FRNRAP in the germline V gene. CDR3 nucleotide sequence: TGTGCTAGTGGTTTAGCCCCCGGGGAGTGGAACTATGGCTACACCTTC. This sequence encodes CASGLAPGEWNYGYTF.